This T cell receptor beta chain derives from a study of blood T cell repertoires in COVID-19. The repertoire was sequenced with immunoSEQ multiplex PCR; TCRdb's copy has only in-frame clones and lacks some. This table holds 130,000 or so clones, roughly 84% found once. There are 12 residues in the CDR3. Germline CDR1 is KGHDR and CDR2 is SFDVKD. The germline V and J ends were trimmed by 8 bases and 3 bases, with 6 bases remaining between them. The chain employs TRBV24-1 and TRBJ2-2, with TRBD1 as a possible D gene (5 bases). Input material: peripheral blood. The origin of this receptor is a man aged 55 to 70 with acute or convalescent COVID-19. The CDR3 protein is CATKGDTGELFF. CDR3 coding DNA: TGTGCCACCAAAGGGGACACCGGGGAGCTGTTTTTT.